This T cell receptor (beta chain) was found in a study of blood T cell repertoires in COVID-19. Study as a whole: The samples span acute and convalescent COVID-19 from the United States, Italy and Spain.

This clone was seen only a few times. Assignments of participants to cohorts depended upon their own reported clinical history. Each recovered donor of Cohort 3 presented with two negative PCRs, clearance, or symptom resolution. The CDR3 consists of 16 residues. Germline V gene lookup returns CDR1 SGHRS and CDR2 YFSETQ. Unmatched junction bases numbered 6, after V lost 3 bases and J lost 0 bases. TCRdb keeps only in-frame clones here, not all; method: immunoSEQ multiplex PCR. Seen here are about 480,000 clones, approximately 88% observed once, and the top ten hold 1.5% to 2%. The TCR originated in a woman aged 40 to 50 who had recovered from COVID-19. What was sequenced was PBMCs or T cells enriched from blood (not recorded which). The V call is TRBV5-1, the J call TRBJ2-3, with 8 bases fitting TRBD2. The CDR3: CASSWEAGGSTDTQYF. The CDR3 coding sequence is TGCGCCAGCAGCTGGGAGGCGGGAGGTAGCACAGATACGCAGTATTTT.